The following is a TCR beta chain sequence with its context. This entry comes from a study of blood T cell repertoires in COVID-19. V lost 3 bases and J lost 2, with 8 bases in between. Per germline, CDR1 LGHNT and CDR2 FRNRAP. The CDR3 consists of 14 residues. The protocol was immunoSEQ multiplex PCR, while the TCRdb copy is restricted to in-frame clones and leaves out a portion. The sample comprises about 100,000 clones, about 77% of which are singletons, and 9% to 14% rests with the top ten. The J gene is TRBJ1-3, the V gene TRBV12-5; D call uncertain. Material for sequencing was peripheral blood. The receptor comes from a woman aged 70-85 years with acute or convalescent COVID-19. The CDR3 reads CASGFLPPGNTIYF. The CDR3 region has the DNA TGTGCTAGTGGTTTTCTTCCCCCTGGAAACACCATATATTTT.